Included here is one TCR beta chain sequence, with context. The V gene end was trimmed by 3 bases and the J gene end by 6 bases; junction bases not matched to a gene: 8. The CDR3 runs to 16 residues. Germline V lookup: CDR1 KGHSH, CDR2 LQKENI. The data derive from a study of identical twins. MiXCR, applied by TCRdb to the 5' RACE reads, yields one record per CDR3 protein. The sample lists some 210,000 distinct CDR3 sequences, 15% to 20% occurring once. The sample was also linked to a second study, of T cells expressing NK-cell markers.

This TCR was recovered from a woman aged 18-29 years in good health. V is TRBV18 and J is TRBJ2-7, with 13 nucleotides matching TRBD2. Sequenced input: CD8+ T cells sorted from blood. CDR3 loop: CASSPEGLAGSAEQYF. The CDR3 coding sequence is TGTGCCAGCTCACCGGAGGGACTAGCGGGATCTGCCGAGCAGTACTTC. The full variable domain, its missing parts supplied by reference TRBV18 and TRBJ2-7, is NAGVMQNPRHLVRRRGQEARLRCSPMKGHSHVYWYRQLPEEGLKFMVYLQKENIIDESGMPKERFSAEFPKEGPSILRIQQVVRGDSAAYFCASSPEGLAGSAEQYFGPGTRLTVT.